These 30 T cell receptor beta chains came from one sample sequenced in a study of human T cells and chemical hapten exposure. The time point denotes: pre-sensitization, week 0. This sample's treatment: therapeutic diphenylcyclopropenone sensitization with weekly scalp DPC. TCRdb re-analysed the RACE reads in MiXCR, keeping a single row per CDR3 protein. This sample has some 330,000 distinct CDR3 sequences, with 5% to 6.5% found just once. The sequences come from whole blood, collected in connection with sensitization to the hapten diphenylcyclopropenone (DPC). These receptors all come from a woman aged 18 to 35 with alopecia areata. Some clones in this sample may be carry-over from other donors' samples.

In regard to this clonotype: Possible read error: a much larger clone is one base away. V usage is TRBV20-1 and J usage is TRBJ1-2, with D perhaps matching TRBD1 (5 bases). The CDR3 has 12 residues. Germline CDR1 reads DFQATT; CDR2 reads SNEGSKA (reference sequence). The CDR3 spells CSATDRNYSYTF. Written as DNA, the CDR3 is TGCAGTGCTACCGACAGAAACTATAGCTACACCTTC.

This clonotype has just a few counts. The V call is TRBV3-1, the J call TRBJ1-1, with a possible D match to TRBD1 (6 bases). V shed 1 base and J shed 0 bases, with 15 bases lying between them. The germline CDR1 and CDR2 sequences are LGHDT and YNNKEL (reference sequence). The CDR3 spans 17 residues. This chain's CDR3 is CASSQGARGIVNTEAFF. Here the CDR3 DNA reads TGTGCCAGCAGCCAAGGGGCTAGGGGGATCGTGAACACTGAAGCTTTCTTT.

The chain is built from TRBV6-1 and TRBJ1-4; a possible D gene is TRBD1 (5 bases). The V and J ends lost 4 bases and 0 bases respectively, with 9 bases between them. Germline V CDR1 and CDR2: MNHNS, SASEGT. This CDR3 contains 15 residues. The CDR3 loop reads CASSVGPPTNEKLFF. In DNA, the CDR3 is TGTGCCAGCAGTGTGGGGCCACCAACTAATGAAAAACTGTTTTTT.

The rearrangement joins TRBV20-1 to TRBJ1-5, with D maybe TRBD1 (5 bases). Trimming left V 7 bases short and J 3 bases short, with 13 bases between. Germline V lookup: CDR1 DFQATT, CDR2 SNEGSKA (reference sequence). This CDR3 comprises 13 residues. Here the CDR3 DNA reads TGCAGTGGGGGGACGGAGAACAATCAGCCCCAGCATTTT. It codes for CSGGTENNQPQHF.

The V gene is TRBV6-5, the J gene TRBJ2-2; 8 bases fit TRBD1. The V segment lost 10 bases and the J segment 1 base; nucleotides outside the gene matches: 2. The CDR3 loop spans 13 amino acids. CDR1 and CDR2 from the germline V gene are MNHEY and SVGAGI. The CDR3 region has the DNA TGTGCCATTGGACAGGGGAACACCGGGGAGCTGTTTTTT. Encoded protein: CAIGQGNTGELFF.

This clonotype was observed at least ten times. The V and J genes are TRBV27 and TRBJ2-7; the D is unclear. V lost 5 bases and J lost 5, with 7 bases in between. The CDR3 length is 11 residues. Germline V lookup: CDR1 MNHEY, CDR2 SMNVEV (reference sequence). CDR3 nucleotides: TGTGCCAGCAGTCCCCCGCACGAGCAGTACTTC. Amino acids: CASSPPHEQYF.

This clonotype was counted between two and nine times. The V gene is TRBV20-1, the J gene TRBJ1-1; tentatively, D is TRBD1 (5 bases). The germline V and J ends were trimmed by 2 bases and 0 bases, with 10 bases remaining between them. Germline V gene data show CDR1 as DFQATT and CDR2 as SNEGSKA (reference sequence). The CDR3 covers 14 residues. The DNA for the CDR3 is TGCAGTGCTAGACGACAGAGAATGAACACTGAAGCTTTCTTT. Residues: CSARRQRMNTEAFF.

This clonotype was recorded at least ten times. This chain joins TRBV5-1 and TRBJ1-1, with D uncertain. CDR3 size: 14 residues. V gave up 0 bases and J gave up 6 bases, with 12 bases separating them. Germline CDR1 reads SGHRS; CDR2 reads YFSETQ. CDR3 bases: TGCGCCAGCAGCTTGGGCCAGGTGGTGGCTGAAGCTTTCTTT. Encoded protein: CASSLGQVVAEAFF. Supplemented by reference TRBV5-1 and TRBJ1-1, the full variable domain reads KAGVTQTPRYLIKTRGQQVTLSCSPISGHRSVSWYQQTPGQGLQFLFEYFSETQRNKGNFPGRFSGRQFSNSRSEMNVSTLELGDSALYLCASSLGQVVAEAFFGQGTRLTVV.

This clonotype was counted between two and nine times. The chain employs TRBV12-3 or TRBV12-4 and TRBJ1-1; a weak D match, TRBD1 (5 bases). Trimming shortened V by 3 bases and J by 7 bases, and 9 bases separated the two germline ends. This CDR3 has 12 residues. The DNA of the CDR3 is TGTGCCAGCAGTTTTGAGGGGAGTGAAGCTTTCTTT. Translation gives CASSFEGSEAFF.

This clonotype was counted a few times. The genes are TRBV6-2 or TRBV6-3 and TRBJ2-6; 9 positions match TRBD1. After removal of 9 bases from V and 0 bases from J, the junction contained 9 bases not matched to a gene. Germline V gives CDR1 MNHEY, CDR2 SVGEGT. CDR3 length equals 17 residues. The CDR3 DNA sequence: TGTGCCAGTAGATACGGGACAGGGCTCTCTGGGGCCAACGTCCTGACTTTC. Its translation is CASRYGTGLSGANVLTF.

This clonotype was picked up a small number of times. This sequence joins TRBV6-2 or TRBV6-3 and TRBJ1-4; D not resolved. The ends were cut back, 0 bases at V and 0 bases at J, with 14 bases in the middle. CDR3 length: 18 amino acids. Germline loops: CDR1 MNHEY, CDR2 SVGEGT. CDR3 DNA: TGTGCCAGCAGTTACTCGAGACAAAACCTTGCAACTAATGAAAAACTGTTTTTT. Translated: CASSYSRQNLATNEKLFF.

This clonotype was seen more than once but under ten times. The gene calls are TRBV18 and TRBJ1-5; 8 bases are shared with TRBD1. Germline loops: CDR1 KGHSH, CDR2 LQKENI. This CDR3 is 17 amino acids long. V gave up 0 bases and J gave up 6 bases; unmatched junction bases: 10. The CDR3 bases are TGTGCCAGCTCACCACCTGGGACAGGTAGTCTTAGTCAGCCCCAGCATTTT. Translating gives CASSPPGTGSLSQPQHF.

The chain carries TRBV12-5 and TRBJ2-3, with D possibly matching TRBD1 (7 bases). The CDR3 covers 16 residues. V lost 5 bases to trimming and J lost 3 bases, with 18 bases between them. Germline V lookup: CDR1 LGHNT, CDR2 FRNRAP. The CDR3 here is CASGLWGDSHTDTQYF. CDR3 nucleotide sequence: TGTGCTAGTGGTCTGTGGGGGGACAGTCATACAGATACGCAGTATTTT. Filled out from reference TRBV12-5 and TRBJ2-3, the complete variable domain reads DARVTQTPRHKVTEMGQEVTMRCQPILGHNTVFWYRQTMMQGLELLAYFRNRAPLDDSGMPKDRFSAEMPDATLATLKIQPSEPRDSAVYFCASGLWGDSHTDTQYFGPGTRLTVL.

This clonotype has at least ten counts. The CDR3 region has the DNA TGCGCCAGCAGCTTGGGGCAAATCACAGATACGCAGTATTTT. Translated, it gives CASSLGQITDTQYF. V and J are TRBV5-1 and TRBJ2-3; D unresolved. Trimming took 0 bases from V and 2 from J, leaving 7 bases between them. Germline lookup yields CDR1 SGHRS and CDR2 YFSETQ. This CDR3 is built from 14 residues.

The chain has TRBV5-5 and TRBJ2-1; perhaps D is TRBD1 or TRBD2 (5 bases each). Germline CDR1 and CDR2: SGHKS and YYEKEE (reference sequence). V lost 3 bases and J 9 bases, leaving 13 bases between the germline ends. This CDR3 spans 13 amino acids. The CDR3 loop reads CASSSHTGTEQFF. In nucleotides, the CDR3 is TGTGCCAGCAGCTCACACACCGGGACTGAGCAGTTCTTC.

For this clonotype: Given a much more abundant clone one base away, this may be a read error. V and J are TRBV5-1 and TRBJ2-3; 7 bases map to TRBD1. The CDR3 covers 14 residues. From germline, CDR1 is SGHRS and CDR2 YFSETQ. The CDR3 loop is CACSLGQRADTQYF. The CDR3 DNA reads TGCGCCTGCAGCCTGGGACAGAGGGCAGATACGCAGTATTTT.

This clonotype was counted at least ten times. The genes are TRBV7-2 and TRBJ1-1; D gene uncertain. Per germline, CDR1 SGHTA and CDR2 FQGNSA. V was shortened by 5 bases and J by 1 base, with 8 bases between the two germline ends. This CDR3 is built from 13 residues. CDR3 residues: CASSPKKNTEAFF. The CDR3 DNA is TGTGCCAGCAGCCCCAAGAAGAACACTGAAGCTTTCTTT. Looking up the rest from reference TRBV7-2 and TRBJ1-1 gives the full variable domain: GAGVSQSPSNKVTEKGKDVELRCDPISGHTALYWYRQSLGQGLEFLIYFQGNSAPDKSGLPSDRFSAERTGGSVSTLTIQRTQQEDSAVYLCASSPKKNTEAFFGQGTRLTVV.

The table lists this clonotype with a few counts. This chain connects TRBV3-1 to TRBJ2-5; perhaps TRBD2 as D (5 bases). The CDR3 covers 11 residues. Germline CDR1 reads LGHDT; CDR2 reads YNNKEL (reference sequence). V dropped 4 bases and J dropped 10 bases, with 10 bases sitting between them. CDR3 DNA sequence: TGTGCCAGCAGCCTTAGAGAGGGCCAGTACTTC. This sequence encodes CASSLREGQYF.

This clonotype was observed at least ten times. The chain combines TRBV7-2 with TRBJ2-1; a possible D gene is TRBD1 (5 bases). CDR1 is SGHTA, CDR2 FQGNSA, per germline. Trimming took 0 bases from V and 1 from J, leaving 7 bases between them. This CDR3 region has 15 residues. The CDR3 DNA reads TGTGCCAGCAGCTTAGCGGGGCTATCCTACAATGAGCAGTTCTTC. Protein sequence: CASSLAGLSYNEQFF.

The chain carries TRBV7-2 and TRBJ2-5; 10 bases fit TRBD2. Losses at the gene ends were 5 bases for V and 4 bases for J; bases not matched to a gene: 7. CDR1 and CDR2 from the germline V gene are SGHTA and FQGNSA. The CDR3 contains 15 residues. CDR3 residues: CASSRGGLARETQYF. CDR3 bases: TGTGCCAGCAGCCGAGGGGGACTAGCGAGAGAGACCCAGTACTTC.

The chain uses TRBV7-2 and TRBJ1-2; D may be TRBD1 (5 bases). The V gene's germline CDR1 is SGHTA and CDR2 FQGNSA. The CDR3 spans 15 residues. V was cut by 5 bases and J by 0 bases, with 13 bases left in between. The chain's CDR3 is CASSPRTPANYGYTF. In nucleotides, the CDR3 is TGTGCCAGCAGCCCCCGGACACCAGCTAACTATGGCTACACCTTC.

The chain links TRBV27 to TRBJ2-2, with 9 bases that match TRBD1. The CDR3 runs to 18 residues. Germline-derived CDR1 and CDR2 are MNHEY and SMNVEV (reference sequence). The J segment lost 3 bases and the V segment lost 5 bases, leaving 13 bases of the junction unmatched. CDR3 DNA sequence: TGTGCCAGCAGTCCCGGGACAGGGTTTCGGATGGACACCGGGGAGCTGTTTTTT. Translating gives CASSPGTGFRMDTGELFF.

This clonotype was counted ten times or more. The chain uses TRBV7-8 and TRBJ2-2, with 7 positions matching TRBD1. Germline assignment: CDR1 SGHVS and CDR2 FQNEAQ. The CDR3 is 15 amino acids. V gave up 5 bases and J gave up 5 bases; unmatched junction bases: 8. CDR3 DNA: TGTGCCAGCAGCAACCGGGACAGATTGACCGGGGAGCTGTTTTTT. Encoded protein: CASSNRDRLTGELFF.

This clonotype was seen ten or more times. V usage is TRBV7-8 and J usage is TRBJ2-2, with TRBD2 matching over 7 bases. V dropped 5 bases and J dropped 0; count of bases not matched to a gene: 12. The CDR3 is 18 residues long. Looked up from germline, CDR1 is SGHVS and CDR2 is FQNEAQ. The chain's CDR3 is CASSLRPAGVANTGELFF. DNA for the CDR3: TGTGCCAGCAGCCTAAGGCCGGCGGGGGTCGCGAACACCGGGGAGCTGTTTTTT.

This clonotype has more than one count but fewer than ten. The rearrangement links TRBV19 to TRBJ1-5; D ambiguous. This CDR3 region has 16 residues. Germline values: CDR1 LNHDA, CDR2 SQIVND (reference sequence). Between the trimmed V and J ends, which lost 7 bases and 0 bases, there was a span of 16 bases. CDR3 coding DNA: TGTGCCAGTAAAATCAGGTGGGCGGATAGCAATCAGCCCCAGCATTTT. It codes for CASKIRWADSNQPQHF.

Ten or more counts support this clonotype. This chain uses TRBV24-1 with TRBJ1-2; possible D gene TRBD1, 5 bases. V was trimmed by 4 bases and J by 3 bases, leaving 8 bases between them. Germline V gene data show CDR1 as KGHDR and CDR2 as SFDVKD. The CDR3 is made up of 13 amino acids. The CDR3 DNA reads as TGTGCCACCAGTGAAACAGGTTACTATGGCTACACCTTC. Translated, it gives CATSETGYYGYTF.

This clonotype was seen many times. V usage is TRBV29-1 and J usage is TRBJ2-4; TRBD1 agrees at 10 bases. V lost 7 bases to trimming and J lost 8 bases; unmatched junction nucleotides: 5. The CDR3 has 12 residues. The germline V gene has CDR1 SQVTM and CDR2 ANQGSEA. CDR3 DNA: TGCAGCGGGGGGACAGGGGTGGACATTCAGTACTTC. As protein: CSGGTGVDIQYF.

This clonotype was seen more than once but under ten times. J is TRBJ1-6 and V is TRBV27, with 7 bases identical to TRBD1. There are 15 residues in the CDR3. Germline values: CDR1 MNHEY, CDR2 SMNVEV (reference sequence). V gave up 5 bases and J gave up 7 bases; unmatched junction bases: 8. CDR3 sequence reads: CASSVQGWMNSPLHF. CDR3 sequence (DNA): TGTGCCAGCAGTGTACAGGGGTGGATGAATTCACCCCTCCACTTT.

A few counts support this clonotype. This chain uses TRBV4-3 with TRBJ1-1, with TRBD1 as a possible D gene (6 bases). Germline-derived CDR1 and CDR2 are LGHNA and YSLEER. CDR3 length: 16 residues. The germline V and J ends were trimmed by 0 bases and 5 bases, with 16 bases remaining between them. For the CDR3, the DNA is TGCGCCAGCAGCCAAGATACCGGGGGCTATCGGACTGAAGCTTTCTTT. It is translated as CASSQDTGGYRTEAFF.

This clonotype was seen only a few times. For the CDR3, the DNA is TGCGCCAGCAGCATCCGGGACGGAACAACCTACGAGCAGTACTTC. The encoded protein is CASSIRDGTTYEQYF. The V call is TRBV4-3, the J call TRBJ2-7; D may be TRBD1 or TRBD2 (5 bases each). The CDR3 runs 15 residues. Trimming removed 5 bases at V and 2 bases at J, with 16 bases between. Germline CDR1 LGHNA, CDR2 YSLEER.